The sample holds many counts of the clone carrying this T cell receptor (beta chain). This specimen comes from a study of T cells after yellow fever vaccination. Study as a whole: Sorting of the EM, EMRA, CM and Tscm memory subsets was carried out using CD3, CD45RA, CCR7 and CD95.

Germline-derived CDR1 and CDR2 are LGHNA and YNFKEQ. The CDR3 sequence is 13 residues long. The V end was cut by 0 bases, the J end by 6 bases, with 5 bases between. In TCRdb, the 5' RACE reads were re-called with MiXCR into one record per CDR3 protein. The data show some 26,000 distinct CDR3 sequences, approximately 3.2% seen once. Study-level findings and limits: Reappearance after the booster was seen for most primary-vaccination clones, at 95% to 98% CD4 and about 90% CD8. On re-exposure, the response was weaker but peaked faster, at day 5 versus 15.

Source: PBMCs, either bulk or a sorted T-cell subset (CD4+, CD8+, memory, or dextramer-sorted; not recorded which), taken roughly 47 days after the first yellow fever vaccination. This receptor was identified in a man aged 18 to 35 who received the YFV17D yellow fever vaccine. The chain uses TRBV4-2 and TRBJ2-2, with no clear D. The CDR3 loop reads CASSQDRPGELFF. CDR3 coding DNA: TGTGCCAGCAGCCAAGACAGGCCCGGGGAGCTGTTTTTT.